This T cell receptor (beta chain) comes out of a study of cytomegalovirus exposure and HLA in healthy donors. Study-wide findings and caveats: Earlier analysis looked at TCR beta V segments, and most were productive about 90% or about 30% of the time.

The PCR made use of 60 Vbeta and 13 Jbeta primers. Profiling relied on immunoSEQ multiplex PCR, and the TCRdb table lists in-frame clones only, not all of them. This repertoire shows about 83,000 clones, about four fifths found once; its top ten account for roughly 4.2%. This clone was counted between two and nine times. Its antigen remains unidentified. The receptor's source is a man between 60 and 70 years old in good health and CMV-seronegative. The sample taken for sequencing was PBMCs.

Written as DNA, the CDR3 is TGTGCCAGCAGCCGAGAAGGACTGATGAACACTGAAGCTTTCTTT. Protein: CASSREGLMNTEAFF. This chain joins TRBV4-2 and TRBJ1-1; D uncertain. Per germline, CDR1 LGHNA and CDR2 YNFKEQ. The V end lost 4 bases, the J end lost 0 bases, and 12 bases lay between the germline ends. The CDR3 is 15 amino acids.